Given below is one T cell receptor beta chain in context. Antigen unknown. The conserved final phenylalanine or tryptophan is absent from the CDR3, which likely points to a read error. These data come from a study of T cells in Graves' hyperthyroidism and ophthalmopathy. Study-wide results and caveats: Ophthalmopathy was model-predicted a median around 6.1 months pre-onset.

Graves' hyperthyroidism without ophthalmopathy progression within 18 months was termed stable. Newly diagnosed hyperthyroidism patients aged 18 to 65 years had disease lasting under 2 months. The CDR3 length is 14 residues. Germline V lookup: CDR1 LGHNT, CDR2 FRNRAP. Between the trimmed V and J ends, which lost 5 bases and 6 bases, there was a span of 14 bases. What was amplified from RNA transcripts were TCR beta CDR3 regions. First-round RT-PCR of the TCR CDR3 relied on the HTBI primer set. MiXCR, run by TCRdb on the multiplex PCR reads, gives a single entry per CDR3 protein. Of under 350,000 distinct CDR3 sequences listed, 15% to 20% were seen once; the top ten hold 45% to 50%.

Sequencing was performed on blood. The V and J genes are TRBV12-5 and TRBJ2-1; D remains unclear. The sequence was collected from a woman aged 50 to 65 with Graves' hyperthyroidism. DNA of the CDR3: TGTGCTAGTGGTCTTGGTACTGGTCTCAATGAGCAGTTCTTA. Translated: CASGLGTGLNEQFL.